The 8 T cell receptor beta chains in this list originate from one sample, sequenced in a study of blood T cell repertoires in COVID-19. The assay was immunoSEQ multiplex PCR, and TCRdb's table has in-frame clones only and misses some. This sample carries 65,000 to 90,000 clones, approximately 83% of them seen once, and the ten largest clones take about 3.9%. What was sequenced was peripheral blood. Receptors were obtained from a woman aged 60 to 75 with acute or convalescent COVID-19.

This chain uses TRBV5-1 with TRBJ1-5; 8 positions agree with TRBD1. This CDR3 contains 14 residues. Germline loops: CDR1 SGHRS, CDR2 YFSETQ. V lost 4 bases and J lost 4; bases outside the gene matches: 4. The CDR3 reads CASSPGQGNQPQHF. CDR3 bases: TGCGCCAGCAGCCCCGGACAGGGAAATCAGCCCCAGCATTTT.

The chain combines TRBV6-1 with TRBJ1-2, with D possibly TRBD1 on 5 matching bases. The CDR3 extends over 14 amino acids. Germline V gene sequence: CDR1 MNHNS, CDR2 SASEGT. Trimming took 2 bases from V and 7 from J, leaving 14 bases between them. The CDR3 here is CASSEQGTLSGYTF. The CDR3 DNA reads as TGTGCCAGCAGTGAACAGGGAACCCTGAGTGGCTACACCTTC.

The chain has TRBV7-8 and TRBJ2-1; a weak D match, TRBD2 (5 bases). Trimming stripped 5 bases from V and 4 bases from J, with 18 bases between. The germline V gene has CDR1 SGHVS and CDR2 FQNEAQ. The CDR3 is 16 residues long. Written as DNA, the CDR3 is TGTGCCAGCAGCCCTAAGAGGGCGGTCGATTACAATGAGCAGTTCTTC. This translates into CASSPKRAVDYNEQFF.

The V and J genes are TRBV29-1 and TRBJ2-3; TRBD2 is a possible D gene (6 bases). The germline V gene has CDR1 SQVTM and CDR2 ANQGSEA. V was cut by 3 bases and J by 0 bases, with 13 bases left in between. The CDR3 is made up of 15 amino acids. Here the CDR3 DNA reads TGCAGCGTTGATATATCGGGGGTCAGCACAGATACGCAGTATTTT. Translated: CSVDISGVSTDTQYF.

This clone was detected once. This chain's CDR3 is CASSSHGGQLQETQYF. CDR3 nucleotides: TGTGCCAGCAGCTCCCACGGAGGACAGCTACAAGAGACCCAGTACTTC. The rearrangement joins TRBV11-2 to TRBJ2-5, with D possibly TRBD1 on 6 matching bases. Trimming took off 4 bases at V and 2 bases at J, with 17 bases between the two ends. Per germline, CDR1 SGHAT and CDR2 FQNNGV. The CDR3 has 16 amino acids.

This rearrangement joins TRBV6-2 or TRBV6-3 to TRBJ2-1; 12 nucleotides align to TRBD2. CDR3 length: 17 amino acids. After removal of 5 bases from V and 0 bases from J, the junction contained 5 bases not matched to a gene. Looked up from germline, CDR1 is MNHEY and CDR2 is SVGEGT. This chain's CDR3 is CASSVGLAGNSYNEQFF. The DNA for the CDR3 is TGTGCCAGCAGTGTGGGACTAGCGGGTAACTCCTACAATGAGCAGTTCTTC.

The chain joins TRBV19 to TRBJ2-1, with D maybe TRBD2 (7 bases). There are 12 residues in the CDR3. CDR1 and CDR2 from the germline V gene are LNHDA and SQIVND (reference sequence). Deletions cut 7 bases from V and 7 bases from J, with 11 bases between. CDR3 sequence: CASTRGGNEQFF. The CDR3 coding sequence is TGTGCCAGTACTAGGGGGGGGAATGAGCAGTTCTTC.

The V gene is TRBV19, the J gene TRBJ2-3; maybe TRBD2 (6 bases). The CDR3 contains 10 residues. Germline loops: CDR1 LNHDA, CDR2 SQIVND (reference sequence). Between the trimmed V and J ends, which lost 9 bases and 5 bases, there was a span of 6 bases. The CDR3 region is CARGLDTQYF. Written as DNA, the CDR3 is TGTGCCAGGGGACTAGATACGCAGTATTTT.